These T cell receptor beta chains were read from a single sample in a study of blood T cells in healthy people across ages. One entry per CDR3 protein results from TCRdb running MiXCR on the 5' RACE reads. This table holds hundreds of thousands of distinct CDR3 sequences, under 25% found once. The specimen sequenced was blood. These receptors all stem from a man between 70 and 80 years old in good health. Each CDR3 is given with its conserved first and last residue. Each record gives: CDR3 protein, CDR3 DNA, D gene, J gene, clone size, V gene. The D gene is left open where the match is weak. Some rows mark clone size as missing; the rest say once, few, many or name a class of expanded clone.

CASSQIPRGGEAFF TGTGCCAGCAGCCAGATCCCGCGGGGGGGCGAAGCTTTCTTT . TRBJ1-1 few TRBV3-1
CASSLGWLAGARTGELFF TGTGCCAGCAGTTTGGGGTGGCTAGCGGGAGCGAGGACCGGGGAGCTGTTTTTT TRBD2 TRBJ2-2 . TRBV28
CASSFGRDTGYTF TGTGCCAGCAGTTTTGGGAGGGATACTGGCTACACCTTC . TRBJ1-2 few TRBV27
CSARDRSANTGELFF TGCAGTGCTAGAGACCGTAGCGCGAACACCGGGGAGCTGTTTTTT . TRBJ2-2 few TRBV20-1
CSASRQAPNEQFF TGCAGTGCTAGTAGGCAGGCCCCTAATGAGCAGTTCTTC . TRBJ2-1 . TRBV20-1
CAISDPGLGRYEQYF TGTGCCATCAGTGATCCGGGACTAGGAAGATACGAGCAGTACTTC TRBD2 TRBJ2-7 . TRBV10-3
CASSEAPGLADQETQYF TGTGCCAGCAGTGAAGCCCCCGGACTAGCGGACCAAGAGACCCAGTACTTC TRBD2 TRBJ2-5 . TRBV25-1
CASSSSGRDYQETQYF TGTGCCAGCAGCAGTAGCGGGAGGGATTACCAAGAGACCCAGTACTTC TRBD2 TRBJ2-5 . TRBV12-3/TRBV12-4
CASSLTIREAGTEQFF TGTGCCAGCAGCCTCACCATCCGGGAGGCCGGTACTGAGCAGTTCTTC TRBD2 TRBJ2-1 . TRBV11-2
CASGVIPYNEQFF TGTGCCAGCGGGGTGATCCCCTACAATGAGCAGTTCTTC . TRBJ2-1 few TRBV5-8
CASSPTKFGVGGGSYNEQFF TGTGCCAGCAGCCCGACGAAGTTTGGGGTGGGGGGAGGCTCCTACAATGAGCAGTTCTTC . TRBJ2-1 . TRBV9
CASSYGLDTGELFF TGTGCCAGCAGTTACGGGTTGGACACCGGGGAGCTGTTTTTT . TRBJ2-2 few TRBV6-2/TRBV6-3
CASSTRGTRNQPQHF TGCGCCAGCAGCACACGGGGGACCCGCAATCAGCCCCAGCATTTT . TRBJ1-5 few TRBV5-1
CAGSTAFSGNTIYF TGTGCCGGTTCAACAGCCTTCTCTGGAAACACCATATATTTT . TRBJ1-3 . TRBV7-8
CAISVKEETQYF TGTGCCATCAGTGTAAAGGAGGAGACCCAGTACTTC . TRBJ2-5 many TRBV10-3
CSARWEFGKTQCF TGCAGTGCTAGGTGGGAGTTCGGGAAGACCCAGTGCTTC . TRBJ2-5 few TRBV20-1
CASSLQGTSGTGQYF TGTGCCAGCAGCTTACAGGGGACTAGCGGGACGGGGCAGTACTTC TRBD2 TRBJ2-7 few TRBV7-2
CASTPRLLAATTDTQYF TGTGCCAGCACCCCGAGGCTGCTAGCAGCTACCACAGATACGCAGTATTTT . TRBJ2-3 . TRBV3-1
CSGQGAGETQYF TGCAGCGGACAGGGGGCAGGGGAGACCCAGTACTTC TRBD1 TRBJ2-5 . TRBV29-1
CASRFTSGNYFEQFF TGTGCCAGCAGATTCACTAGCGGGAACTACTTCGAGCAGTTCTTC TRBD2 TRBJ2-1 . TRBV28
CATYPGLAYNEQFF TGTGCCACCTATCCGGGTTTGGCCTACAATGAGCAGTTCTTC . TRBJ2-1 . TRBV28
CASPDRFEETQYF TGTGCCAGCCCCGACAGGTTTGAAGAGACCCAGTACTTC . TRBJ2-5 . TRBV21-1
CASSLVQVGSYDQYF TGCGCCAGCAGCCTGGTACAGGTCGGCTCCTACGATCAGTACTTC . TRBJ2-5 few TRBV5-1
CASSLFPLLKAGGDTQYF TGTGCCAGCAGCTTATTTCCCCTTCTCAAAGCGGGAGGAGATACGCAGTATTTT TRBD2 TRBJ2-3 . TRBV11-2
CASSPEDWLEQYF TGTGCCAGCAGCCCGGAGGACTGGCTCGAGCAGTACTTC . TRBJ2-7 . TRBV11-1
CASSLGGSTKNIQYF TGTGCCAGCAGCTTAGGGGGGTCAACCAAAAACATTCAGTACTTC . TRBJ2-4 few TRBV11-2
CASSQARTGKGETQYF TGTGCCAGCAGCCAAGCGCGGACAGGGAAAGGAGAGACCCAGTACTTC TRBD1 TRBJ2-5 few TRBV3-1
CASSPAGRGNTEAFF TGCGCCAGCAGCCCTGCAGGGAGGGGGAACACTGAAGCTTTCTTT . TRBJ1-1 few TRBV5-1
CAWTRVSASYGYRF TGTGCCTGGACACGAGTATCAGCAAGCTATGGCTACCGATTC . TRBJ1-2 few TRBV30
CASGDGSYNEQFF TGTGCCAGCGGGGACGGCTCCTACAATGAGCAGTTCTTC . TRBJ2-1 few TRBV6-2/TRBV6-3
CAGQTKNIQYF TGTGCCGGACAGACGAAAAACATTCAGTACTTC . TRBJ2-4 many TRBV2
CASRTGGQGSEQYF TGTGCCAGCAGGACCGGCGGACAGGGGAGCGAGCAGTACTTC TRBD1 TRBJ2-7 few TRBV2
CASSVQGQSYNEQFF TGCGCCAGCAGTGTTCAGGGGCAATCCTACAATGAGCAGTTCTTC . TRBJ2-1 . TRBV5-1
CASSLQQGNGNTIYF TGTGCCAGCAGCTTACAACAGGGAAACGGAAACACCATATATTTT . TRBJ1-3 . TRBV7-3
CASSATVSAEQYF TGTGCCAGCAGCGCGACAGTGTCGGCTGAGCAGTACTTC . TRBJ2-5 . TRBV3-1
CAISEGDRLNTEAFF TGTGCCATCAGTGAGGGGGACAGGCTGAACACTGAAGCTTTCTTT TRBD1 TRBJ1-1 . TRBV10-3
CASSGTGGMNTEAFF TGTGCCAGCAGTGGGACAGGGGGAATGAACACTGAAGCTTTCTTT TRBD1 TRBJ1-1 few TRBV2
CASSYRPRTVGNSPLHF TGTGCCAGCAGTTACCGCCCCAGGACAGTGGGAAATTCACCCCTCCACTTT . TRBJ1-6 . TRBV6-5
CSAPASGQGADTQYF TGCAGTGCCCCGGCTAGCGGCCAAGGGGCAGATACGCAGTATTTT TRBD2 TRBJ2-3 few TRBV20-1
CASSPRDSLTDTQYF TGTGCCAGCTCACCCCGGGACTCGCTCACAGATACGCAGTATTTT . TRBJ2-3 few TRBV18
CASSQGQGWSYNEQFF TGTGCCAGCAGCCAGGGACAGGGGTGGTCCTACAATGAGCAGTTCTTC TRBD1 TRBJ2-1 many TRBV4-2
CASSSRTGINF TGTGCCAGCAGTTCCCGGACAGGGATAAATTTT TRBD1 TRBJ1-4 . TRBV6-2/TRBV6-3